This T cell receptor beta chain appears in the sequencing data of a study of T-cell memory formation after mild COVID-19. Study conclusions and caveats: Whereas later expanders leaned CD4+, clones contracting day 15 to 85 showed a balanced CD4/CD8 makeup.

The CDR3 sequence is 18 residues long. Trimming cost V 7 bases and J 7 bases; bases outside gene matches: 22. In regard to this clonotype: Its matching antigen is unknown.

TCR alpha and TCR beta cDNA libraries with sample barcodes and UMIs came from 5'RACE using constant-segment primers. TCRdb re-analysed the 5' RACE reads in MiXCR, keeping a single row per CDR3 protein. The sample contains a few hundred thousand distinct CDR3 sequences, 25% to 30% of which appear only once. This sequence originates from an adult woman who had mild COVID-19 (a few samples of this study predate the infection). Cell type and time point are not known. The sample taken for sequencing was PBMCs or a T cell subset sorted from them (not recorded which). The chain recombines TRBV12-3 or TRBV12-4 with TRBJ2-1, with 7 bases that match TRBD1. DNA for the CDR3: TGTGCCAGCACCCCCCAACTTCGACTTCGACAGGGAATGAATGAGCAGTTCTTC. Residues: CASTPQLRLRQGMNEQFF.